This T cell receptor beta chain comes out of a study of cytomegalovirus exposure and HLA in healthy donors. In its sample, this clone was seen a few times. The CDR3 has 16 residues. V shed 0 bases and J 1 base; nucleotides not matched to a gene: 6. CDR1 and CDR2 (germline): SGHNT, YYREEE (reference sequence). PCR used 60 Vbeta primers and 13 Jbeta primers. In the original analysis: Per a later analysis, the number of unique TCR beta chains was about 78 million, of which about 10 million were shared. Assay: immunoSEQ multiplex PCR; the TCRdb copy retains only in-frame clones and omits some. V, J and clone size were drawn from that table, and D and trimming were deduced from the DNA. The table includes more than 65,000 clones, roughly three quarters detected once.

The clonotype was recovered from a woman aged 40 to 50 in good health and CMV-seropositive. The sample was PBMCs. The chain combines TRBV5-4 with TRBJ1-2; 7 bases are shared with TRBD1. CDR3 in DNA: TGTGCCAGCAGCTTGGGACCGACAGGGAATAACTATGGCTACACCTTC. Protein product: CASSLGPTGNNYGYTF.